These 4 T cell receptor beta chains came from one sample sequenced in a study of blood T cell repertoires in COVID-19. Generated by immunoSEQ multiplex PCR, the TCRdb table keeps only in-frame clones and is missing some. The data hold 30,000 to 40,000 clones, with about 85% observed a single time. Sequenced material: peripheral blood. These receptors came from a man in his fifties or sixties with active COVID-19.

This chain uses TRBV5-1 with TRBJ2-3; perhaps TRBD1 as D (5 bases). The V gene lost 0 bases and the J gene lost 0 bases, with 8 bases spanning the gap. The CDR3 loop spans 15 amino acids. Germline V gene data show CDR1 as SGHRS and CDR2 as YFSETQ. The CDR3 DNA reads as TGCGCCAGCAGCTTGGGACAGACTAGCACAGATACGCAGTATTTT. Residues: CASSLGQTSTDTQYF.

V gene TRBV5-1 combines with J gene TRBJ2-2; D perhaps matches TRBD1 (8 bases). V gave up 3 bases and J gave up 5 bases, with 14 bases separating them. The CDR3 is 15 amino acids. Germline assignment: CDR1 SGHRS and CDR2 YFSETQ. Here the CDR3 DNA reads TGCGCCAGCAGCTATACAGGGGGGGAGACCGGGGAGCTGTTTTTT. Its translation: CASSYTGGETGELFF.

The V gene is TRBV6-5, the J gene TRBJ2-3; unclear D gene. CDR1 and CDR2 from the germline V gene are MNHEY and SVGAGI. Trimming took 2 bases from V and 5 from J, leaving 8 bases between them. This CDR3 region has 13 residues. Written as DNA, the CDR3 is TGTGCCAGCAGTTACCGGCGAGGAGATACGCAGTATTTT. This translates into CASSYRRGDTQYF.

The CDR3 reads CASSLGHDEQYF. DNA of the CDR3: TGTGCCAGCAGCTTAGGACATGACGAGCAGTACTTC. The chain is built from TRBV11-2 and TRBJ2-7; D ambiguous. CDR3 length equals 12 residues. Germline V gives CDR1 SGHAT, CDR2 FQNNGV. V was pared by 1 base and J by 5 bases, with 6 bases between.